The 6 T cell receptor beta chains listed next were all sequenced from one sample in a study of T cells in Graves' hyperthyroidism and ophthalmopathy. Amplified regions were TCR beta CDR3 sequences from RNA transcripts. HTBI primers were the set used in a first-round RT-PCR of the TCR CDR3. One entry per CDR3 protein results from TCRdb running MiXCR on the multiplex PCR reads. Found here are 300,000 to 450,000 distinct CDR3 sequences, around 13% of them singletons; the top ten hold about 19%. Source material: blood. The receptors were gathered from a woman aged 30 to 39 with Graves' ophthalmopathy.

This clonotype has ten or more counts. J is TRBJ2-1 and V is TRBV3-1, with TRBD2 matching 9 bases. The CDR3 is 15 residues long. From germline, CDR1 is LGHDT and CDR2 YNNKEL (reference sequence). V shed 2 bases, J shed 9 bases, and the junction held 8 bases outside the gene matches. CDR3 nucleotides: TGTGCCAGCAGCCAAAAGGGCGGGGGGGCCGGTGAGCAGTTCTTC. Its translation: CASSQKGGGAGEQFF.

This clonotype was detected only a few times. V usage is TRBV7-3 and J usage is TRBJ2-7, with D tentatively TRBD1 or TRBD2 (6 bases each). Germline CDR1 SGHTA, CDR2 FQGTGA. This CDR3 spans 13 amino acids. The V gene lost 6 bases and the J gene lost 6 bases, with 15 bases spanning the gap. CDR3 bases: TGTGCCAGCAGTCGAACACAGGGAGGCGAGCAGTACTTC. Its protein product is CASSRTQGGEQYF.

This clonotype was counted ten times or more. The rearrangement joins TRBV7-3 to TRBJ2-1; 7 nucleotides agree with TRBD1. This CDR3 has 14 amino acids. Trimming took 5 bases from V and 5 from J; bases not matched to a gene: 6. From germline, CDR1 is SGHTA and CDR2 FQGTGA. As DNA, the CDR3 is TGTGCCAGCAGCCCGGGACAGCTTAACAATGAGCAGTTCTTC. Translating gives CASSPGQLNNEQFF.

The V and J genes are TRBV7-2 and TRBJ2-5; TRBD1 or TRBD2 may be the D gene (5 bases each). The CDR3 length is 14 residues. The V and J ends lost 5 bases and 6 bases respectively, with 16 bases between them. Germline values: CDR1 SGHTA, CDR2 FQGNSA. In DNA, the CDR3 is TGTGCCAGCAGCCAAATCCGGGTGGGACAGACCCAGTACTTC. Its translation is CASSQIRVGQTQYF.

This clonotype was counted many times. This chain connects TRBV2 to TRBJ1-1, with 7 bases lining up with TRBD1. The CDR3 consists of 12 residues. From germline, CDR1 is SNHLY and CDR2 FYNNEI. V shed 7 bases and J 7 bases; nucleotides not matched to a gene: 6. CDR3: CASMGTEFEAFF. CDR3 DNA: TGTGCCAGCATGGGGACAGAATTTGAAGCTTTCTTT.

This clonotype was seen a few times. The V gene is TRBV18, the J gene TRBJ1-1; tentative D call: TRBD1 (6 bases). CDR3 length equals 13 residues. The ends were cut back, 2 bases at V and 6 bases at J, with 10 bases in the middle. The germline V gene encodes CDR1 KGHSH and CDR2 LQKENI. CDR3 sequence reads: CASSPNRVAEAFF. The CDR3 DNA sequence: TGTGCCAGCTCACCAAACAGGGTGGCTGAAGCTTTCTTT.